What follows are 15 T cell receptor beta chains derived from one specimen sequenced in a study of cytomegalovirus exposure and HLA in healthy donors. Primers: 60 Vbeta forward and 13 Jbeta reverse. The repertoire was sequenced with immunoSEQ multiplex PCR; TCRdb's copy has only in-frame clones and lacks some. This table has roughly 70,000 clones, 70% to 75% appearing once. Sequencing was performed on PBMCs. The receptor set was obtained from a human donor in good health.

The chain couples TRBV6-5 to TRBJ2-7, with 8 bases identical to TRBD1. This CDR3 contains 14 residues. V lost 5 bases and J lost 6; bases outside the gene matches: 9. The germline gives CDR1 MNHEY, CDR2 SVGAGI. The CDR3 reads CASSPGAGGFEQYF. CDR3 bases: TGTGCCAGCAGTCCGGGGGCAGGGGGCTTCGAGCAGTACTTC.

CDR3: CASSLAGGDTEAFF. The CDR3 bases are TGCGCCAGCAGCTTGGCCGGGGGGGACACTGAAGCTTTCTTT. The rearrangement links TRBV5-1 to TRBJ1-1, with a tentative D call TRBD1 (5 bases). The V and J ends lost 0 bases and 3 bases respectively, with 9 bases between them. The CDR3 length is 14 residues. Germline values: CDR1 SGHRS, CDR2 YFSETQ.

The DNA for the CDR3 is TGTGCCAGCAGATTTTTCGCGGAATCTAACTATGGCTACACCTTC. Translating gives CASRFFAESNYGYTF. The rearrangement links TRBV6-1 to TRBJ1-2; D is unresolved. From germline, CDR1 is MNHNS and CDR2 SASEGT. V was clipped by 6 bases and J by 0 bases, with 14 bases between them. This CDR3 spans 15 amino acids.

With respect to this clone: The sample carries other DNA sequences with the same CDR3. CDR3 amino acids: CASRAGTGSNQPQHF. The DNA for the CDR3 is TGTGCCAGCAGAGCCGGGACAGGTAGCAATCAGCCCCAGCATTTT. The chain joins TRBV6-1 to TRBJ1-5; 8 nucleotides match TRBD1. Losses at the gene ends were 6 bases for V and 0 bases for J; bases not matched to a gene: 4. CDR1 MNHNS and CDR2 SASEGT come from the germline V gene. CDR3 length equals 15 residues.

This chain uses TRBV7-6 with TRBJ1-2; the D gene is possibly TRBD1 (5 bases). The ends were cut back, 5 bases at V and 3 bases at J, with 10 bases in the middle. The CDR3 length is 13 residues. The germline CDR1 and CDR2 sequences are SGHVS and FNYEAQ. The CDR3 protein is CASSLSRDYGYTF. The CDR3, as DNA: TGTGCCAGCAGCCTAAGCAGGGACTATGGCTACACCTTC. Looking up the rest from reference TRBV7-6 and TRBJ1-2 gives the full variable domain: GAGVSQSPRYKVTKRGQDVALRCDPISGHVSLYWYRQALGQGPEFLTYFNYEAQQDKSGLPNDRFSAERPEGSISTLTIQRTEQRDSAMYRCASSLSRDYGYTFGSGTRLTVV.

This rearrangement joins TRBV4-2 to TRBJ2-1, with TRBD1 matching over 7 bases. Germline CDR1 LGHNA, CDR2 YNFKEQ. The CDR3 has 17 amino acids. The V gene end was trimmed by 0 bases and the J gene end by 1 base; junction bases not matched to a gene: 6. CDR3 nucleotides: TGTGCCAGCAGCCAAGATAAGGGGGCTTTTTCCTACAATGAGCAGTTCTTC. Translated, it gives CASSQDKGAFSYNEQFF.

This sequence joins TRBV9 and TRBJ1-2; TRBD1 agrees at 10 bases. The CDR3 sequence is 14 residues long. The ends lost 1 base at V and 8 bases at J; junction bases unmatched: 5. The V gene's germline CDR1 is SGDLS and CDR2 YYNGEE. CDR3 loop: CASSVRDRGDGYTF. The CDR3 coding sequence is TGTGCCAGCAGCGTACGGGACAGGGGAGACGGCTACACCTTC.

The rearrangement uses TRBV13 and TRBJ2-5, with 10 bases that match TRBD1. V trimming: 2 bases; J trimming: 0 bases; junction bases outside the gene matches: 3. This CDR3 contains 16 residues. Germline values: CDR1 PRHDT, CDR2 FYEKMQ (reference sequence). The chain's CDR3 is CASSLRGQGYQETQYF. The CDR3 DNA follows: TGTGCCAGCAGCTTAAGGGGACAGGGGTACCAAGAGACCCAGTACTTC.

The chain links TRBV5-1 to TRBJ2-3; D gene unclear. Germline V gene data show CDR1 as SGHRS and CDR2 as YFSETQ. The CDR3 runs to 15 residues. V was cut by 2 bases and J by 3 bases, with 13 bases left in between. The CDR3 reads CASSFSTSGTDTQYF. CDR3 nucleotide sequence: TGCGCCAGCAGCTTTTCCACTTCCGGGACAGATACGCAGTATTTT.

This chain connects TRBV2 to TRBJ2-1, with 9 bases matching TRBD2. Germline V gene data show CDR1 as SNHLY and CDR2 as FYNNEI. Trimming took 4 bases from V and 8 from J; bases not matched to a gene: 12. CDR3 size: 16 residues. The CDR3 DNA reads as TGTGCCAGCAGTGTCGGGCTAGCGGGGAGTGACGATGAGCAGTTCTTC. Translated, it gives CASSVGLAGSDDEQFF.

The chain joins TRBV27 to TRBJ1-1; TRBD1 might be the D (6 bases). This CDR3 comprises 15 residues. Germline V lookup: CDR1 MNHEY, CDR2 SMNVEV (reference sequence). Trimming stripped 7 bases from V and 1 base from J, with 16 bases between. CDR3 amino acids: CASTPGSRGNTEAFF. The CDR3 region has the DNA TGTGCCAGCACCCCGGGGAGCAGGGGGAACACTGAAGCTTTCTTT.

Only a few counts were recorded for this clone. The chain is built from TRBV6-4 and TRBJ1-5; 9 bases fit TRBD1. CDR1 and CDR2 (germline): MRHNA, SNTAGT. Trimming cost V 6 bases and J 10 bases; bases outside gene matches: 10. The CDR3 loop spans 14 amino acids. CDR3 in amino acids: CASSVGQGKGPQHF. The CDR3 DNA sequence: TGTGCCAGCAGCGTTGGACAGGGGAAGGGCCCCCAGCATTTT.

The rearrangement joins TRBV29-1 to TRBJ2-7, with D perhaps TRBD2 (5 bases). The CDR3 spans 14 residues. V lost 5 bases to trimming and J lost 0 bases, with 14 bases between them. The germline V gene has CDR1 SQVTM and CDR2 ANQGSEA. CDR3 coding DNA: TGCAGCGTTACATCCTCGGGGAGCTCCTACGAGCAGTACTTC. Protein sequence: CSVTSSGSSYEQYF.

This clone turned up a few times. The J gene is TRBJ2-4, the V gene TRBV4-2; 7 bases map to TRBD1. The CDR3 runs 15 residues. Germline assignment: CDR1 LGHNA and CDR2 YNFKEQ. V was clipped by 4 bases and J by 1 base; unmatched bases: 4. CDR3 residues: CASSPTGMAKNIQYF. CDR3 coding DNA: TGTGCCAGCAGCCCGACAGGGATGGCCAAAAACATTCAGTACTTC.

The rearrangement uses TRBV6-1 and TRBJ2-2; the D gene is possibly TRBD2 (6 bases). The V gene lost 5 bases and the J gene lost 4 bases, with 8 bases spanning the gap. CDR3 size: 13 residues. CDR1 and CDR2 from the germline V gene are MNHNS and SASEGT. The CDR3 DNA is TGTGCCAGCAGTCGGGACTTCACCGGGGAGCTGTTTTTT. This sequence encodes CASSRDFTGELFF.